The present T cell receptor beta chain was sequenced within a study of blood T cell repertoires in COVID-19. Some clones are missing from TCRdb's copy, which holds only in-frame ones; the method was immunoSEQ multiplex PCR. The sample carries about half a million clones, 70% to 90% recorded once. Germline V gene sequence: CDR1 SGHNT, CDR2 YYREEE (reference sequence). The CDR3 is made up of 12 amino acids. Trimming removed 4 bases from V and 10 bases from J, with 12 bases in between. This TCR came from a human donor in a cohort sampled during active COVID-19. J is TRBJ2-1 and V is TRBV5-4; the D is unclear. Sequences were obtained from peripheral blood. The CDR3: CASSSPGWEQFF. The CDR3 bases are TGTGCCAGCAGCAGCCCCGGTTGGGAGCAGTTCTTC.